The clone carrying this TCR beta chain was picked up many times. Its target is not known. These data are taken from a study of T cell repertoires in cytomegalovirus infection. A single record per CDR3 protein comes from TCRdb applying MiXCR to the reads. The sample holds just under 550,000 distinct CDR3 sequences, 26% seen once. Overall study results and limits: HLA-C-restricted, CMV-specific TCR beta clonotypes were dominant ex vivo.

Looked up from germline, CDR1 is SGHVS and CDR2 is FQNEAQ. The V gene lost 6 bases and the J gene lost 3 bases, with 12 bases spanning the gap. CDR3 length: 14 residues. The chain uses TRBV7-8 and TRBJ1-3, with a weak D call TRBD1 (6 bases). The material sequenced was PBMCs. The clonotype originates from a human donor in good health (CMV status not recorded). Some clones in this sample may be carry-over from other donors' samples. Here the CDR3 DNA reads TGTGCCAGCAGGAAACAGGGTGGTGGAAACACCATATATTTT. Translating gives CASRKQGGGNTIYF.